The rows below give T cell receptor beta chains drawn from one sample of a study of OX40 agonist ivuxolimab in advanced cancers. Profiled with immunoSEQ multiplex PCR; TCRdb holds only in-frame clones, not every one. The sample includes around 30,000 clones, 80% to 95% seen only once; the top ten take 4% to 4.5%. Specimen: CD4+ or CD8+ T cells sorted from blood, collected in a trial of the OX40 agonist ivuxolimab. The receptors here all came from an adult with an advanced solid tumor such as melanoma, head and neck, liver or kidney cancer. Both conserved end residues are part of each CDR3. D genes are given only for firm matches. Some rows have no size entry. The others give once, few or many, or a class for an expanded clone.

j_call	v_call	clone_size	d_call	cdr3_nt	cdr3_aa
TRBJ2-5	TRBV28	NA	TRBD1	TGTGCCAGCGGGACAGGGGGGGTGGAGACCCAGTACTTC	CASGTGGVETQYF
TRBJ2-5	TRBV7-2	once	TRBD2	TGTGCCAGCAGCGCTGGACTAGCGGGGGGGCGAGAGACCCAGTACTTC	CASSAGLAGGRETQYF
TRBJ2-1	TRBV7-2	NA	NA	TGTGCCAGCAGCTTAGTCCAGGCGGTTCCCCAGTTCTTC	CASSLVQAVPQFF
TRBJ2-1	TRBV7-7	NA	TRBD2	TGTGCTAGCAGCCACTCAGCGGGAGTACCTTCCTACAATGAGCAGTTCTTC	CASSHSAGVPSYNEQFF
TRBJ2-3	TRBV4-2	NA	NA	TGTGCCAGCAGCCAAGATCCCCCGGGCCCCCTACTCACAGATACGCAGTATTTT	CASSQDPPGPLLTDTQYF
TRBJ2-3	TRBV19	NA	NA	TGTGCCACCCGGGACCTAACTCCTAGCACAGATACGCAGTATTTT	CATRDLTPSTDTQYF
TRBJ1-3	TRBV6-1	once	NA	TGTGCCAGCAGTGAATTAGGGGGTAATGCTGGAAACACCATATATTTT	CASSELGGNAGNTIYF
TRBJ2-1	TRBV9	once	NA	TGTGCCAGCAGCCCCCTGGCGGGCATTTACAATGAGCAGTTCTTC	CASSPLAGIYNEQFF
TRBJ1-1	TRBV7-3	NA	NA	TGTGCCAGCAGCTTAATGCCGAACACTGAAGCTTTCTTT	CASSLMPNTEAFF
TRBJ2-5	TRBV5-4	NA	NA	TGTGCGTCGGGTGCCTTAGGAGAGACCCAGTACTTC	CASGALGETQYF
TRBJ1-1	TRBV19	NA	NA	TGTGCCAGTAGTATTCAGTTACGGCTGGACACTGAAGCTTTCTTT	CASSIQLRLDTEAFF
TRBJ1-1	TRBV6-1	NA	NA	TGTGCCAGCAGCCTAATGGTGGTGAACACTGAAGCTTTCTTT	CASSLMVVNTEAFF
TRBJ1-5	TRBV18	NA	NA	TGTGCCAGCGCCGGAGGGCAGGACAATCAGCCCCAGCATTTT	CASAGGQDNQPQHF
TRBJ2-7	TRBV30	NA	TRBD1	TGTGCCTGGAGTGTTGGCGCAGGGGGCAACGAGCAGTACTTC	CAWSVGAGGNEQYF
TRBJ1-1	TRBV28	once	NA	TGTGCCAGCAGCCCCCCCGACAGGTTTCGCCTCACTGAAGCTTTCTTT	CASSPPDRFRLTEAFF
TRBJ1-4	TRBV28	NA	NA	TGTGCCAGCAGTTCACATGTAAATGAAAAACTGTTTTTT	CASSSHVNEKLFF
TRBJ2-1	TRBV10-3	NA	NA	TGTGCCGTCAGTGAGGACAGAGGGGTGGATGAGCAGTTCTTC	CAVSEDRGVDEQFF
TRBJ2-3	TRBV9	NA	NA	TGTGCCAGCAGCGTAGGCCCGGGGGAGGATACGCAGTATTTT	CASSVGPGEDTQYF
TRBJ2-7	TRBV2	once	NA	TGTGCCAGCTTATCGAGCTCCTACGAGCAGTACTTC	CASLSSSYEQYF
TRBJ2-5	TRBV7-2	NA	NA	TGTGCCAGCAGCCTACAGTACCAAGAGACCCAGTACTTC	CASSLQYQETQYF
TRBJ1-1	TRBV2	once	TRBD1	TGTGCCAGCAGTGTACAGGGGGCTCAGAACACTGAAGCTTTCTTT	CASSVQGAQNTEAFF
TRBJ1-5	TRBV29-1	NA	TRBD1	TGCAGCGCAGGGACAGGGGGGGGACAGCCCCAGCATTTT	CSAGTGGGQPQHF
TRBJ2-1	TRBV19	NA	TRBD2	TGTGCCAGCAGATCGGGGGGGTCCTACAATGAGCAGTTCTTC	CASRSGGSYNEQFF
TRBJ2-2	TRBV6-5	NA	NA	TGTGCCAGCAGCTACACGTTCACCGGGGAGCTGTTTTTT	CASSYTFTGELFF
TRBJ1-1	TRBV6-1	NA	NA	TGTGCCAGCAGTCAAGAGGTCGCAGGGTCGCCGGAAGGCACTGAAGCTTTCTTT	CASSQEVAGSPEGTEAFF
TRBJ1-6	TRBV28	once	NA	TGTGCCAGCAGTTTACGTACAGGAGGAAATTCACCCCTCCACTTT	CASSLRTGGNSPLHF
TRBJ1-4	TRBV4-1	NA	NA	TGCGCCAGCAGCCTAGAACAGGTAGATGAAAAACTGTTTTTT	CASSLEQVDEKLFF
TRBJ2-7	TRBV7-2	NA	TRBD1	TGTGACTACAAAGCTGAGGGGACAGGGACCAACGAGCAGTACTTC	CDYKAEGTGTNEQYF
TRBJ2-1	TRBV5-4	NA	TRBD2	TGTGCCAGCAGCTTGGATGGCGGGGGGGCCTCCTACAATGAGCAGTTCTTC	CASSLDGGGASYNEQFF
TRBJ2-1	TRBV11-2	NA	TRBD2	TGTGCCAGCAGCCGAAGACTAGCGGGATTTCCCAGCTCCTACAATGAGCAGTTCTTC	CASSRRLAGFPSSYNEQFF
TRBJ1-1	TRBV6-5	NA	TRBD1	TGTGCCAGCACCCCGGACAGGGAAAGGACTGAAGCTTTCTTT	CASTPDRERTEAFF
TRBJ2-5	TRBV7-8	NA	NA	TGTGCCAGCAGCTTTCCAGGGGTAGAGACCCAGTACTTC	CASSFPGVETQYF
TRBJ1-1	TRBV28	NA	TRBD1	TGTGCCAGCAGGCCTCGGGACAGGAACACTGAAGCTTTCTTT	CASRPRDRNTEAFF
TRBJ2-5	TRBV12-5	NA	NA	TGTGCTAGTGGTCTGGGACGGAGCCAAGAGACCCAGTACTTC	CASGLGRSQETQYF
TRBJ2-5	TRBV19	NA	TRBD1	TGTGCCAGTAGTTTCGGACAGGGAAAACAAGAGACCCAGTACTTC	CASSFGQGKQETQYF
TRBJ1-4	TRBV7-9	NA	TRBD1	TGTGCCAGCAGCCTCACAGGGGGCGCGGAGGAAAAACTGTTTTTT	CASSLTGGAEEKLFF
TRBJ2-2	TRBV11-2	NA	TRBD1	TGTGCCAGCAGCTGGGCCGGGACAGGGACCGGGGAGCTGTTTTTT	CASSWAGTGTGELFF
TRBJ2-7	TRBV6-5	NA	NA	TGTGCCAGCAGGAGCGTGGGGGGTTCCTACGAGCAGTACTTC	CASRSVGGSYEQYF
TRBJ2-3	TRBV7-2	NA	TRBD2	TGTGCCAGCAGGAAAACTAGCGGGGGAGCCGGAAGCACAGATACGCAGTATTTT	CASRKTSGGAGSTDTQYF
TRBJ2-1	TRBV27	NA	TRBD2	TGTGCCAGCAGTCCCGGACTAGCGGTCTTCAACTCCTACAATGAGCAGTTCTTC	CASSPGLAVFNSYNEQFF
TRBJ1-1	TRBV27	NA	NA	TGTGCCAGCAGTTTGAGGGAAACATTAACTGAAGCTTTCTTT	CASSLRETLTEAFF
TRBJ1-1	TRBV6-1	few	NA	TGTGCCAGCAGTCCTCCAAGGATAGAAGCTTTCTTT	CASSPPRIEAFF
TRBJ1-5	TRBV15	NA	NA	TGTGCCACCAGCAGCCAACTAATAGGGGGAAATAGCAATCAGCCCCAGCATTTT	CATSSQLIGGNSNQPQHF
TRBJ2-2	TRBV6-1	NA	NA	TGTGCCAGCAGTTGGGTAATCACCGGGGAGCTGTTTTTT	CASSWVITGELFF
TRBJ2-1	TRBV6-6	NA	TRBD1	TGTGCCAGCAGTAGACAGGGGTCCTACAATGAGCAGTTCTTC	CASSRQGSYNEQFF
TRBJ2-2	TRBV18	NA	TRBD2	TGTGCCAGCGCGACTGGACTAGCGGAGAACACCGGGGAGCTGTTTTTT	CASATGLAENTGELFF
TRBJ1-2	TRBV6-6	NA	NA	TGTGCCAGCAGCAACCCTGGGCTAGGCTATGGCTACACCTTC	CASSNPGLGYGYTF
TRBJ2-1	TRBV28	NA	TRBD2	TGTGCCAGCATAGTGGCTAGCGGGAGTCAAAATGAGCAGTTCTTC	CASIVASGSQNEQFF
TRBJ1-6	TRBV7-9	NA	TRBD1	TGTGCCAGCAGCTTAGGAGGGGGCGCCCGGTGGTCACCCCTCCACTTT	CASSLGGGARWSPLHF
TRBJ2-7	TRBV4-1	NA	TRBD2	TGCGCCAGCAGCCACGTGGGACTAGCGGACTCCCGCAGCGAGCAGTACTTC	CASSHVGLADSRSEQYF
TRBJ1-2	TRBV28	NA	NA	TGTGCCAGCAGTCCCCCCCTTGGATCGCTAGACTACACCTTC	CASSPPLGSLDYTF
TRBJ1-5	TRBV28	NA	NA	TGTGCCAGCAGTTCCTCCTCCAGGGGAGGGGACAATCAGCCCCAGCATTTT	CASSSSSRGGDNQPQHF
TRBJ1-3	TRBV15	NA	NA	TGTGCCACCAGCAGTGGGGAATTAGGATCTGGAAACACCATATATTTT	CATSSGELGSGNTIYF
TRBJ2-5	TRBV11-1	NA	NA	TGTGCCAGCAGCTCAGACGCCCGGGACTCGGTGCAAGAGACCCAGTACTTC	CASSSDARDSVQETQYF
TRBJ2-1	TRBV19	NA	TRBD2	TGTGCCAGTAGACTCCAAGCGGGGGGGCCTCTAAATGAGCAGTTCTTC	CASRLQAGGPLNEQFF
TRBJ1-3	TRBV7-8	NA	NA	TGTGCCAGCAGCCTGACCACCCAGTCGTTCTCTGGAAACACCATATATTTT	CASSLTTQSFSGNTIYF
TRBJ2-5	TRBV2	NA	NA	TGTGCCAGCAACGGGAATCCCCAAGAGACCCAGTACTTC	CASNGNPQETQYF
TRBJ1-2	TRBV4-2	NA	NA	TGTGCCAGCAGCCCCGCGGTTGGTGACAGGCTCTGGGAGAGCTACACCTTC	CASSPAVGDRLWESYTF
TRBJ2-7	TRBV28	NA	TRBD1	TGTGCCAGCACCACAGGGGCGGTACCCTACGAGCAGTACTTC	CASTTGAVPYEQYF
TRBJ2-1	TRBV19	NA	NA	TGTGCCAGTAGTATAGATCGAGCGAACAATGAGCAGTTCTTC	CASSIDRANNEQFF